These 24 T cell receptor beta chains were all obtained from the same sample, sequenced in a study of blood T cell repertoires in COVID-19. Clones were sequenced by immunoSEQ multiplex PCR, and TCRdb holds only the in-frame ones, with some missing. The repertoire consists of some 72,000 clones, with more than 85% occurring once and the leading ten covering roughly 0.58%. The sample taken for sequencing was peripheral blood. The receptors were gathered from a man aged 55-75 years with acute or convalescent COVID-19.

V and J are TRBV30 and TRBJ1-1, with 10 bases identical to TRBD1. Germline V gene lookup returns CDR1 GTSNPN and CDR2 SVGIG (reference sequence). The CDR3 is made up of 13 amino acids. The CDR3 protein is CAVRTGGNAVAFF. CDR3 nucleotides: TGTGCTGTAAGGACAGGGGGTAACGCCGTGGCTTTCTTT.

This clone was seen just once. The chain recombines TRBV12-3 or TRBV12-4 with TRBJ1-2; 7 bases agree with TRBD1. V was pared by 4 bases and J by 6 bases, with 2 bases of the junction left unmatched. This CDR3 comprises 12 residues. DNA for the CDR3: TGTGCCAGCAGTTGGGACAGTGATGGCTACACCTTC. The encoded protein is CASSWDSDGYTF.

This chain links TRBV4-1 with TRBJ2-2; TRBD1 agrees at 10 bases. J lost 7 bases, V lost 3 bases, and 11 bases had no gene match. The V gene's germline CDR1 is MGHRA and CDR2 YSYEKL. CDR3 size: 17 residues. CDR3 sequence reads: CASSHSTGGARVGELFF. The CDR3, as DNA: TGCGCCAGCAGCCACTCGACAGGGGGCGCACGGGTCGGGGAGCTGTTTTTT.

This chain connects TRBV7-9 to TRBJ1-2; weak D call: TRBD1 (6 bases). The CDR3 has 15 amino acids. V shed 1 base and J shed 8 bases, with 17 bases lying between them. Looked up from germline, CDR1 is SEHNR and CDR2 is FQNEAQ (reference sequence). CDR3 protein: CASSLDDGGRGGYTF. CDR3 nucleotides: TGTGCCAGCAGCTTAGACGACGGGGGGCGCGGCGGCTACACCTTC.

The rearrangement joins TRBV5-1 to TRBJ2-2; D is possibly TRBD1 (6 bases). Germline CDR1 is SGHRS and CDR2 is YFSETQ. The length of the CDR3 is 14 residues. The V end was cut by 4 bases, the J end by 7 bases, with 14 bases between. In DNA form, the CDR3 reads TGCGCCAGCAGCACGGACAGAAGGGGCGGGGAGCTGTTTTTT. Translated, it gives CASSTDRRGGELFF.

This clone was picked up a small number of times. This chain uses TRBV24-1 with TRBJ1-2; 9 nucleotides match TRBD1. The CDR3 sequence is 15 residues long. With 4 bases clipped from V and 6 bases from J, the junction kept 8 bases outside the gene matches. CDR1 is KGHDR and CDR2 is SFDVKD in the germline V gene. The CDR3 DNA reads TGTGCCACCAGTGACGGGACAGGGAGAGGCGATGGCTACACCTTC. Translation gives CATSDGTGRGDGYTF.

This rearrangement joins TRBV5-1 to TRBJ2-5, with 7 bases aligning to TRBD1. This CDR3 region has 14 residues. Germline-derived CDR1 and CDR2 are SGHRS and YFSETQ. V was pared by 2 bases and J by 1 base, with 2 bases of the junction left unmatched. CDR3 sequence (DNA): TGCGCCAGCAGCTTAGGACAGGTCCAAGAGACCCAGTACTTC. Its protein product is CASSLGQVQETQYF.

The V and J genes are TRBV19 and TRBJ2-5; D may be TRBD1 (5 bases). With 4 bases removed from V and 5 bases from J, the gap between germline ends came to 11 bases. Germline CDR1 is LNHDA and CDR2 is SQIVND (reference sequence). CDR3 length: 13 residues. CDR3 amino acids: CASSRGQRETQYF. The CDR3 DNA reads TGTGCCAGTAGTAGGGGCCAGAGGGAGACCCAGTACTTC.

This chain connects TRBV28 to TRBJ2-5; 7 nucleotides agree with TRBD2. The CDR3 has 17 residues. The junction had 14 bases not matched to a gene; V was cut back by 6 bases and J by 1 base. Germline CDR1 is MDHEN and CDR2 is SYDVKM. CDR3 in amino acids: CASRGFLTAGFQETQYF. The DNA of the CDR3 is TGTGCCAGCAGGGGATTCTTGACAGCGGGGTTCCAAGAGACCCAGTACTTC.

The chain is built from TRBV14 and TRBJ1-6; D may be TRBD1 (5 bases). Germline V gene data show CDR1 as SGHDN and CDR2 as FVKESK. Trimming removed 3 bases from V and 5 bases from J, with 8 bases in between. The CDR3 is 14 amino acids. The CDR3 sequence: CASSHGGDNSPLHF. CDR3 DNA: TGTGCCAGCAGCCATGGGGGGGATAATTCACCCCTCCACTTT. The full variable domain, rest sourced from reference TRBV14 and TRBJ1-6, is EAGVTQFPSHSVIEKGQTVTLRCDPISGHDNLYWYRRVMGKEIKFLLHFVKESKQDESGMPNNRFLAERTGGTYSTLKVQPAELEDSGVYFCASSHGGDNSPLHFGNGTRLTVT.

This chain links TRBV5-1 with TRBJ2-2, with TRBD2 matching 7 bases. The germline CDR1 and CDR2 sequences are SGHRS and YFSETQ. The CDR3 totals 17 residues. The V gene end was trimmed by 0 bases and the J gene end by 6 bases; junction bases not matched to a gene: 11. CDR3 protein: CASSLDPAGLRPGELFF. The CDR3, as DNA: TGCGCCAGCAGCTTGGATCCAGCGGGGCTTCGCCCCGGGGAGCTGTTTTTT.

CDR3 amino acids: CASSERGRVSKLFF. The CDR3 DNA follows: TGTGCCAGCAGTGAAAGGGGGCGAGTTTCAAAACTGTTTTTT. This chain connects TRBV28 to TRBJ1-4, with TRBD1 matching 7 bases. V dropped 5 bases and J dropped 10; count of bases not matched to a gene: 10. The CDR3 sequence is 14 residues long. Germline CDR1 MDHEN, CDR2 SYDVKM.

This rearrangement joins TRBV7-9 to TRBJ2-3; the match to TRBD2 covers 7 bases. With V trimmed by 1 base and J by 6 bases, 10 bases remained unmatched. The CDR3 has 16 residues. CDR1 and CDR2 (germline): SEHNR, FQNEAQ (reference sequence). The CDR3 region is CASSLVLAGEADTQYF. In DNA form, the CDR3 reads TGTGCCAGCAGCTTAGTCTTGGCGGGGGAGGCGGATACGCAGTATTTT.

The V gene is TRBV7-9, the J gene TRBJ2-5; TRBD2 matches 7 bases. Per germline, CDR1 SEHNR and CDR2 FQNEAQ (reference sequence). The CDR3 runs 14 residues. The J segment lost 5 bases and the V segment lost 4 bases, leaving 7 bases of the junction unmatched. The DNA for the CDR3 is TGTGCCAGCAGCTCCGGGGAGGGTCTGGAGACCCAGTACTTC. Translating gives CASSSGEGLETQYF.

The rearrangement links TRBV27 to TRBJ1-3; D is perhaps TRBD1 (5 bases). The CDR3 is made up of 16 amino acids. V was trimmed by 3 bases and J by 0 bases, leaving 12 bases between them. The V gene's germline CDR1 is MNHEY and CDR2 SMNVEV (reference sequence). In DNA form, the CDR3 reads TGTGCCAGCAGTTTCTCAGGGTCCAGCTCTGGAAACACCATATATTTT. It yields the protein CASSFSGSSSGNTIYF.

The V and J genes are TRBV30 and TRBJ1-2; TRBD1 might be the D (5 bases). CDR1 GTSNPN and CDR2 SVGIG come from the germline V gene (reference sequence). The CDR3 is 11 amino acids. Trimming removed 5 bases at V and 4 bases at J, with 8 bases between. DNA of the CDR3: TGTGCCTGGGATCAGGGCTATGGCTACACCTTC. Translating gives CAWDQGYGYTF.

V is TRBV18 and J is TRBJ1-5, with TRBD1 matching over 12 bases. Germline CDR1 and CDR2: KGHSH and LQKENI. V trimming: 3 bases; J trimming: 5 bases; junction bases outside the gene matches: 2. The CDR3 totals 15 residues. This chain's CDR3 is CASSPGQGAHQPQHF. DNA of the CDR3: TGTGCCAGCTCACCGGGACAGGGGGCCCATCAGCCCCAGCATTTT.

The chain has TRBV3-1 (or the pseudogene TRBV3-2) and TRBJ2-7; D possibly corresponds to TRBD1 (6 bases). The ends were cut back, 0 bases at V and 3 bases at J, with 18 bases in the middle. Germline-derived CDR1 and CDR2 are LGHDT and YNNKEL (reference sequence). This CDR3 has 17 amino acids. The CDR3 DNA reads as TGTGCCAGCAGCCAAGATGAATACAGGGATGGTGGCTACGAGCAGTACTTC. Its translation: CASSQDEYRDGGYEQYF.

V and J are TRBV4-1 and TRBJ2-7, with 7 bases identical to TRBD1. With V trimmed by 0 bases and J by 0 bases, 2 bases remained unmatched. The CDR3 runs 15 residues. Germline CDR1 is MGHRA and CDR2 is YSYEKL. For the CDR3, the DNA is TGCGCCAGCAGCCAAGAAGGGGGCTCCTCCTACGAGCAGTACTTC. Translated: CASSQEGGSSYEQYF.

The chain is built from TRBV30 and TRBJ1-2; D might be TRBD1 (6 bases). Germline CDR1 and CDR2: GTSNPN and SVGIG (reference sequence). CDR3 length: 13 amino acids. Trimming stripped 2 bases from V and 2 bases from J, with 9 bases between. This CDR3 is CAWSPGENYGYTF. The CDR3 DNA reads TGTGCCTGGAGTCCAGGGGAAAACTATGGCTACACCTTC.

The chain employs TRBV12-3 or TRBV12-4 and TRBJ2-1; D may be TRBD1 (5 bases). The CDR3 loop spans 13 amino acids. V was cut by 6 bases and J by 1 base, with 7 bases left in between. CDR3 DNA: TGTGCCAGCAGCCCAGGGTCCTACAATGAGCAGTTCTTC. It translates to CASSPGSYNEQFF.

V and J are TRBV2 and TRBJ1-6; D is ambiguous. This CDR3 comprises 17 residues. Between the trimmed V and J ends, which lost 7 bases and 4 bases, there was a span of 20 bases. The germline gives CDR1 SNHLY, CDR2 FYNNEI. The CDR3 DNA reads as TGTGCCAGCACTGACCGTACGAGGGTTCTGTATAATTCACCCCTCCACTTT. Residues: CASTDRTRVLYNSPLHF.

The CDR3 reads CASSWAMRTSGTSYEQYF. DNA for the CDR3: TGCGCCAGCAGCTGGGCAATGAGGACTAGCGGGACCTCCTACGAGCAGTACTTC. The chain combines TRBV5-1 with TRBJ2-7, with TRBD2 identical over 12 bases. The V segment lost 3 bases and the J segment 0 bases; nucleotides outside the gene matches: 10. The CDR3 extends over 18 amino acids. The germline V gene has CDR1 SGHRS and CDR2 YFSETQ.

V usage is TRBV5-1 and J usage is TRBJ2-7; D perhaps matches TRBD2 (6 bases). CDR3 length: 15 amino acids. The V end lost 1 base, the J end lost 5 bases, and 16 bases lay between the germline ends. Germline CDR1 SGHRS, CDR2 YFSETQ. CDR3 DNA: TGCGCCAGCAGCTTGCGGAGGGAGGTTCACCACGAGCAGTACTTC. Translated, it gives CASSLRREVHHEQYF.